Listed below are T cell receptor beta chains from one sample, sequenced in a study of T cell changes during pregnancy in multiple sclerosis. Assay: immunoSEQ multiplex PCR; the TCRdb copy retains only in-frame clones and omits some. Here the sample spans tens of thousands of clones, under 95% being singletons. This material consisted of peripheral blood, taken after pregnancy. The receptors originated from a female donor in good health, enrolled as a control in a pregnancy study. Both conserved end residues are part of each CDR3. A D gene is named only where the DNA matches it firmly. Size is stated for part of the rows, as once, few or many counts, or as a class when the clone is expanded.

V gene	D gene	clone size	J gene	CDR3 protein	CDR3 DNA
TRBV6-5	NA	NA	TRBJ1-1	CASSRRTEAFF	TGTGCCAGCAGTCGACGGACAGAAGCTTTCTTT
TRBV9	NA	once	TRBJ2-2	CASSDPLGLAGELFF	TGTGCCAGCAGCGATCCCCTGGGACTCGCCGGGGAGCTGTTTTTT
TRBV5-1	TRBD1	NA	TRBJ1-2	CASSRKTGDDAYGYTF	TGCGCCAGCAGTCGTAAAACAGGGGATGACGCCTATGGCTACACCTTC
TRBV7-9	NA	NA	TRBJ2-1	CASGARTASLNEQFF	TGTGCCAGCGGAGCCCGGACAGCGTCACTCAATGAGCAGTTCTTC
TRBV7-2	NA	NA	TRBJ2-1	CASSFEHTAYNEQFF	TGTGCCAGCAGCTTCGAACACACCGCCTACAATGAGCAGTTCTTC
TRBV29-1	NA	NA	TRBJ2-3	CSVGLMRSDTQYF	TGCAGCGTTGGCCTAATGCGTTCCGATACGCAGTATTTT
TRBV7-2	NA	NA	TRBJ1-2	CASSYLQGSYGYTF	TGTGCCAGCAGTTATCTGCAGGGAAGCTATGGCTACACCTTC
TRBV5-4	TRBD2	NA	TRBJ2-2	CASSPGLAGARTGELFF	TGTGCCAGCAGCCCCGGACTAGCGGGGGCGAGGACCGGGGAGCTGTTTTTT
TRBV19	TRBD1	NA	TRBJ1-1	CASINRDSHTEAFF	TGTGCCAGTATTAACCGGGACAGTCACACTGAAGCTTTCTTT
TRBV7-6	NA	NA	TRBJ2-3	CASSLVGDGTDTQYF	TGTGCCAGCAGCTTAGTGGGCGACGGCACAGATACGCAGTATTTT
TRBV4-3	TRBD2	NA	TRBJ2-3	CASSHRTSGSSDTQYF	TGCGCCAGCAGCCACCGGACTAGCGGGAGCTCAGATACGCAGTATTTT
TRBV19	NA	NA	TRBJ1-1	CASSRGGGTEAFF	TGTGCCAGTAGTAGGGGCGGAGGGACTGAAGCTTTCTTT
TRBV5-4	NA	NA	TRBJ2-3	CASSLDGRAVATTDTQYF	TGTGCCAGCAGCTTGGACGGTAGAGCGGTAGCCACCACAGATACGCAGTATTTT
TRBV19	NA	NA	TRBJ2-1	CASSIHPRVISSHEQFF	TGTGCCAGTAGTATCCACCCCAGGGTTATAAGTAGCCATGAGCAGTTCTTC
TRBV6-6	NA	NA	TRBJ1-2	CATYWEIYGYTF	TGTGCCACCTACTGGGAGATCTATGGCTACACCTTC
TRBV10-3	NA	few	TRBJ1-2	CAISESEGGYGYTF	TGTGCCATCAGTGAGTCGGAGGGAGGCTATGGCTACACCTTC
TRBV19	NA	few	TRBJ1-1	CASSITTEAFF	TGTGCCAGTAGTATTACAACTGAAGCTTTCTTT
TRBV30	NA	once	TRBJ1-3	CAWTVREINTIYF	TGTGCCTGGACCGTCCGGGAAATAAACACCATATATTTT
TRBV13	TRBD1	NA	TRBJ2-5	CASSPVPGQGDQETQYF	TGTGCCAGCAGCCCTGTTCCAGGACAGGGGGATCAAGAGACCCAGTACTTC
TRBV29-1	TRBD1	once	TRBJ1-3	CSVGPAGGGNTIYF	TGCAGCGTTGGGCCGGCAGGGGGTGGAAACACCATATATTTT
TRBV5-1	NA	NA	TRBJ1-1	CASAREGTEAFF	TGCGCCAGCGCCCGGGAGGGCACTGAAGCTTTCTTT
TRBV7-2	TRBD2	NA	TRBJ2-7	CASSLAPTSTSGHEQYF	TGTGCCAGCAGCTTAGCCCCCACTTCGACTAGCGGCCACGAGCAGTACTTC
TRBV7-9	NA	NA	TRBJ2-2	CASSSVGTGNTGELFF	TGTGCCAGCAGCTCCGTAGGGACTGGGAACACCGGGGAGCTGTTTTTT
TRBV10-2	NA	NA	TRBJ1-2	CASSLRRGGDYGYTF	TGCGCCAGCAGCCTGAGGAGGGGTGGTGATTACGGCTACACCTTC
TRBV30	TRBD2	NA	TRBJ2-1	CAFRTSGGFGNEQFF	TGTGCCTTTAGGACTAGCGGGGGGTTTGGAAATGAGCAGTTCTTC
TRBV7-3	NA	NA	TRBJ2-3	CASSFIRGAGTDTQYF	TGTGCCAGCAGCTTCATTCGGGGGGCCGGCACAGATACGCAGTATTTT